This T cell receptor (beta chain) was sequenced during a study of CD8 T cells in Susac syndrome. Trimming cost V 2 bases and J 3 bases, with 8 bases left between them. CDR1 is GTSNPN and CDR2 is SVGIG in the germline V gene (reference sequence). CDR3 size: 12 residues. RNA was extracted with the RNeasy kit, and a quantity of about 0.45 to 1 ug was reverse transcribed using random hexamers. Multiplex PCR with immunoSEQ amplified the TCR beta CDR3 across 54 Vbeta and 13 Jbeta. MiXCR was run by TCRdb on the immunoSEQ multiplex PCR reads, yielding one entry per CDR3 protein. The table lists approximately 130,000 distinct CDR3 sequences, 91% of them singletons.

V and J are TRBV30 and TRBJ2-7; no clear D gene. This receptor was taken from a human donor with multiple sclerosis. The sequenced sample was CD8+ T cells from PBMCs. CDR3 protein: CAWSPGYYEQYF. The CDR3 region has the DNA TGTGCCTGGAGTCCCGGCTACTACGAGCAGTACTTC.